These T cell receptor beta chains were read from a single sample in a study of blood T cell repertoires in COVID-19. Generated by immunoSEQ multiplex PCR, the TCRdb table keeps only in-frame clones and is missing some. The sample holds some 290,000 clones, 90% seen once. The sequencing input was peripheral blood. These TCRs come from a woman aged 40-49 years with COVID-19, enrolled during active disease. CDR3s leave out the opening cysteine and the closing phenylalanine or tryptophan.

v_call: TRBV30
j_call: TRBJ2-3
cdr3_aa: AWERERDTQY

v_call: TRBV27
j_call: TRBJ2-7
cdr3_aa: ASSLGLAGVYEQY

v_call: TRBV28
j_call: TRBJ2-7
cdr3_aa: ASSLSRPGTYEQY

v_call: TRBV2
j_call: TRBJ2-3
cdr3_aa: ASSELDTQY

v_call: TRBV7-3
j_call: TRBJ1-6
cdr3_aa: ASSPGGGHSPLH

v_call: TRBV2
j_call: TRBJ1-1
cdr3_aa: ASTLSGSGAAF

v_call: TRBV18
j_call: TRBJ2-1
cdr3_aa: ASSPPTGEQF

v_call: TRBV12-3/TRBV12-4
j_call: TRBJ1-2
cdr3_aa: ASSYRGVGGYT

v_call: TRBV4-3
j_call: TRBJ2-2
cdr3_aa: ASSRTGLAVTGELF

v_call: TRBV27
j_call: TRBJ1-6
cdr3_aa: ASGPRQGGRNSPLH

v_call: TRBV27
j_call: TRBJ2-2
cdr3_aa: ASSLGVRGAHTGELF

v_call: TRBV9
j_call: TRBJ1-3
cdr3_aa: ASSDPVFGLPGTSENTIY

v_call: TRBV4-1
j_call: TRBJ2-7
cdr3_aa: ASSQWTGGSSNYEQY

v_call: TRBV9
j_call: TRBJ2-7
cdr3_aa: ASTPHLASGGGEQY

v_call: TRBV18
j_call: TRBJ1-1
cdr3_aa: ASSGQSVLRGEAF

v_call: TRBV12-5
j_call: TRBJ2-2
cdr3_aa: ASRPTGFGGENTGELF

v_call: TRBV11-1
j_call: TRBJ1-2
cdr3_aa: ASSATGGRGYT

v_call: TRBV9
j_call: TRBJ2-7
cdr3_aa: ASSPEVGQYEQY

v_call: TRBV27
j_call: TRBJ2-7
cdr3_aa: ASSPRTSGRGIYEQY

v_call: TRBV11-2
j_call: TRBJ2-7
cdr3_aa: ASSLKFGQGPYEQY

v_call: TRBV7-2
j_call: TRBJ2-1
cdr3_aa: ASSLDPQPGEQF

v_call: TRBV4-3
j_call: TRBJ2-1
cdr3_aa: ASSPTSGRPTGGYNEQF

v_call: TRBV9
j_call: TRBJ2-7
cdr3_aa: ASSVTGTVGEQY

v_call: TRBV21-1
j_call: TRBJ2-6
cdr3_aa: ASGLTCRSGANVLT

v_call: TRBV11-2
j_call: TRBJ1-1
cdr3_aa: ASSAHERTEAF

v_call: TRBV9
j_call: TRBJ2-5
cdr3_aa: ASSVTGTEETQY

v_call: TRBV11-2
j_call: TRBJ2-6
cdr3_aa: ASSPWAGGDYSGANVLT

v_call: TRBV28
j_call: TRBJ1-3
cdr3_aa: ASSPNRLSSGNTIY

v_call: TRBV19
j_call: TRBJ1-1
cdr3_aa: ASRSEGAVAEAF

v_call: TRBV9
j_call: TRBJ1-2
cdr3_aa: ASSVATDLYGYT

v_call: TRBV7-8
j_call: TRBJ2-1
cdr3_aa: ASSFGRGEYNEQF

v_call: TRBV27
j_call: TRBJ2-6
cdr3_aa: ASSLQGAPGANVLT

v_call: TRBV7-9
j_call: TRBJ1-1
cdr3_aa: ASSLALSGRAF

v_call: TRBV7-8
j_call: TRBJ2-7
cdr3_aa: ASSLVRGYEQY

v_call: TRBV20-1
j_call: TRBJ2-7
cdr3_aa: SASYASGRLSSYEQY